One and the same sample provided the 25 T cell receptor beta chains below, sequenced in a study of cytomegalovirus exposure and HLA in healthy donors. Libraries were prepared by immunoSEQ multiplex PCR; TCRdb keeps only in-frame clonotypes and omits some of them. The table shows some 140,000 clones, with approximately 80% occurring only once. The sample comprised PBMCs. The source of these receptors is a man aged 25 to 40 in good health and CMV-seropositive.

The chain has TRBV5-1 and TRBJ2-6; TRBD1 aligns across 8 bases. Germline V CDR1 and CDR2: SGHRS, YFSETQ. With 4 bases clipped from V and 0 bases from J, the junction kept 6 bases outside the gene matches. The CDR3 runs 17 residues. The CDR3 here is CASSPRTGRSGANVLTF. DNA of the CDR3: TGCGCCAGCAGCCCTAGGACAGGGCGCTCTGGGGCCAACGTCCTGACTTTC.

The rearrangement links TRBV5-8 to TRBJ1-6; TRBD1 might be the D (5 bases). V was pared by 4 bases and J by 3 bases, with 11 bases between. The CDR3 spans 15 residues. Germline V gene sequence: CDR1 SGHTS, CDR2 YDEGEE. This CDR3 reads CASSPLGGYNSPLHF. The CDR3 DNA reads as TGTGCCAGCAGCCCGCTCGGGGGCTATAATTCACCCCTCCACTTT.

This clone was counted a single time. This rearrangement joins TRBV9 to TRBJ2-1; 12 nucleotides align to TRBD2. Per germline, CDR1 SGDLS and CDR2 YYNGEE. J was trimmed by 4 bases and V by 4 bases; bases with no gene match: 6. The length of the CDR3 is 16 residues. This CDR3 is CASSLTSGGSYNEQFF. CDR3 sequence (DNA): TGTGCCAGCAGCCTGACTAGCGGGGGCTCATACAATGAGCAGTTCTTC.

The CDR3 sequence: CASSAGIFNYGYTF. The CDR3 nucleotides are TGTGCCAGCAGCGCCGGGATTTTTAACTATGGCTACACCTTC. The rearrangement joins TRBV2 to TRBJ1-2, with D hard to call. The V gene's germline CDR1 is SNHLY and CDR2 FYNNEI. The CDR3 extends over 14 amino acids. Trimming took 6 bases from V and 1 from J, leaving 12 bases between them. Looking up the rest from reference TRBV2 and TRBJ1-2 gives the full variable domain: EPEVTQTPSHQVTQMGQEVILRCVPISNHLYFYWYRQILGQKVEFLVSFYNNEISEKSEIFDDQFSVERPDGSNFTLKIRSTKLEDSAMYFCASSAGIFNYGYTFGSGTRLTVV.

DNA for the CDR3: TGTGCCAGCAGCCCCCTAGCGGGGGATTCAGATACGCAGTATTTT. Translating it yields CASSPLAGDSDTQYF. The chain carries TRBV13 and TRBJ2-3, with 10 bases identical to TRBD2. The ends lost 5 bases at V and 4 bases at J; junction bases unmatched: 6. The CDR3 spans 15 residues. Germline loops: CDR1 PRHDT, CDR2 FYEKMQ (reference sequence).

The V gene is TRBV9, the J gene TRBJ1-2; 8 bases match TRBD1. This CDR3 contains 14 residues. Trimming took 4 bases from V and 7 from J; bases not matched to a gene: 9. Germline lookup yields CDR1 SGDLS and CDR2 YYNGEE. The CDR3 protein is CASSQQQDRGGYTF. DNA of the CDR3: TGTGCCAGCAGCCAACAACAAGACAGGGGTGGCTACACCTTC. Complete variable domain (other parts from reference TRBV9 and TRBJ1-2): DSGVTQTPKHLITATGQRVTLRCSPRSGDLSVYWYQQSLDQGLQFLIQYYNGEERAKGNILERFSAQQFPDLHSELNLSSLELGDSALYFCASSQQQDRGGYTFGSGTRLTVV.

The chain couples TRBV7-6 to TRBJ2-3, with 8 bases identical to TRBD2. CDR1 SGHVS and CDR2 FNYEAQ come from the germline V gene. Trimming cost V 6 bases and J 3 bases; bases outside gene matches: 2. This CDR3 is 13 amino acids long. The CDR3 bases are TGTGCCAGCAGGCGACTAGCGACAGATACGCAGTATTTT. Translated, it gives CASRRLATDTQYF. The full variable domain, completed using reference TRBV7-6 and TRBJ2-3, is GAGVSQSPRYKVTKRGQDVALRCDPISGHVSLYWYRQALGQGPEFLTYFNYEAQQDKSGLPNDRFSAERPEGSISTLTIQRTEQRDSAMYRCASRRLATDTQYFGPGTRLTVL.

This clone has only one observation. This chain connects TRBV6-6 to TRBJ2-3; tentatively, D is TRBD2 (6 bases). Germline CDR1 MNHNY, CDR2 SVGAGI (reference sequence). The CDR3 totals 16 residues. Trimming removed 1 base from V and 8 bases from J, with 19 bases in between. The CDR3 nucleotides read TGTGCCAGCAGTTACTGGGTAGCGGCAAGCACGGGTACGCAGTATTTT. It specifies CASSYWVAASTGTQYF.

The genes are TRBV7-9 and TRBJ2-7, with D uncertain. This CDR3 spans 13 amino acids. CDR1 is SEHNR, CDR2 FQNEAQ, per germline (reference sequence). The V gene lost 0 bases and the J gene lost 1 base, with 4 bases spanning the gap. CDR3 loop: CASSLARSYEQYF. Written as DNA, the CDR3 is TGTGCCAGCAGCTTAGCCAGGTCCTACGAGCAGTACTTC.

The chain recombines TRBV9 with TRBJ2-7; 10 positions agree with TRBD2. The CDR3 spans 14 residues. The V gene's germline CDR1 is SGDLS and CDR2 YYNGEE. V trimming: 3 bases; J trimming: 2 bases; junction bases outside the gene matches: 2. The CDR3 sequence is CASSGGTSAYEQYF. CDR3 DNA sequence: TGTGCCAGCAGCGGGGGGACTAGCGCCTACGAGCAGTACTTC. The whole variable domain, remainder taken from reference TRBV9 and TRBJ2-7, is DSGVTQTPKHLITATGQRVTLRCSPRSGDLSVYWYQQSLDQGLQFLIQYYNGEERAKGNILERFSAQQFPDLHSELNLSSLELGDSALYFCASSGGTSAYEQYFGPGTRLTVT.

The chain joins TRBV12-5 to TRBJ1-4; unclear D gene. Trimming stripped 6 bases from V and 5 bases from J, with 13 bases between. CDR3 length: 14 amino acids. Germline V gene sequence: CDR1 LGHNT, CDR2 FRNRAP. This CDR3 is CASGATSGNEKLFF. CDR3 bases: TGTGCTAGTGGGGCGACTAGTGGGAATGAAAAACTGTTTTTT.

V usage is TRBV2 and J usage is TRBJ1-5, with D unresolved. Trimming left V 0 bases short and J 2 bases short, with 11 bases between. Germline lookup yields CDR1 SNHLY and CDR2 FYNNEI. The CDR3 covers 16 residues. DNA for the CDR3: TGTGCCAGCAGTGAAGCGAACCCGCGGGGCAATCAGCCCCAGCATTTT. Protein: CASSEANPRGNQPQHF.

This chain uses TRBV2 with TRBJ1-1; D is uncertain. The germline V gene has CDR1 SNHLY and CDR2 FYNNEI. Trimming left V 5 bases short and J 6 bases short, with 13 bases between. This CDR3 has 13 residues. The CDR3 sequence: CASSLEGIAEAFF. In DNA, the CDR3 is TGTGCCAGCAGTCTAGAGGGTATCGCTGAAGCTTTCTTT. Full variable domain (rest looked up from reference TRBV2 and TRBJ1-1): EPEVTQTPSHQVTQMGQEVILRCVPISNHLYFYWYRQILGQKVEFLVSFYNNEISEKSEIFDDQFSVERPDGSNFTLKIRSTKLEDSAMYFCASSLEGIAEAFFGQGTRLTVV.

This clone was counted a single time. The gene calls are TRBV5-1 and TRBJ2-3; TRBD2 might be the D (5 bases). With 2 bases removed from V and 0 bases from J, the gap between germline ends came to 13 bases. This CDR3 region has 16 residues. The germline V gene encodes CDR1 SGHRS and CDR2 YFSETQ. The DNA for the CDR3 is TGCGCCAGCAGCTTACAACTAGACTTTAGCACAGATACGCAGTATTTT. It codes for CASSLQLDFSTDTQYF. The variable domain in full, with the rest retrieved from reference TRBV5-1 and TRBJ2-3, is KAGVTQTPRYLIKTRGQQVTLSCSPISGHRSVSWYQQTPGQGLQFLFEYFSETQRNKGNFPGRFSGRQFSNSRSEMNVSTLELGDSALYLCASSLQLDFSTDTQYFGPGTRLTVL.

DNA of the CDR3: TGCGCCAGCAGCTTGCGTAGTTCAGTCCAGGGCGGCTCTGGAAACACCATATATTTT. Its translation is CASSLRSSVQGGSGNTIYF. The chain employs TRBV5-1 and TRBJ1-3, with D tentatively TRBD1 (5 bases). CDR1 SGHRS and CDR2 YFSETQ come from the germline V gene. CDR3 length: 19 amino acids. The V and J ends lost 1 base and 0 bases respectively, with 20 bases between them. Based on the CDR3 plus reference TRBV5-1 and TRBJ1-3, the full variable domain is KAGVTQTPRYLIKTRGQQVTLSCSPISGHRSVSWYQQTPGQGLQFLFEYFSETQRNKGNFPGRFSGRQFSNSRSEMNVSTLELGDSALYLCASSLRSSVQGGSGNTIYFGEGSWLTVV.

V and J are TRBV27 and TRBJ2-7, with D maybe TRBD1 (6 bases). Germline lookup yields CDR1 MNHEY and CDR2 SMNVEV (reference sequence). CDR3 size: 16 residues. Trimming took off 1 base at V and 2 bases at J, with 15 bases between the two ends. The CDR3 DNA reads TGTGCCAGCAGTTTATTGGGCCAGGGGAAACCCTACGAGCAGTACTTC. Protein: CASSLLGQGKPYEQYF.

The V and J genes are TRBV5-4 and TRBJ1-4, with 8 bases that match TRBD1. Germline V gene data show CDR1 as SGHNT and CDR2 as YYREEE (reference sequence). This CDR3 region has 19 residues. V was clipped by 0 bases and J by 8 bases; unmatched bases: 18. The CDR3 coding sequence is TGTGCCAGCAGCTTGGTGGGAGCCTCAGGGGGCTTAAGGGGGGAAAAACTGTTTTTT. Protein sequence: CASSLVGASGGLRGEKLFF.

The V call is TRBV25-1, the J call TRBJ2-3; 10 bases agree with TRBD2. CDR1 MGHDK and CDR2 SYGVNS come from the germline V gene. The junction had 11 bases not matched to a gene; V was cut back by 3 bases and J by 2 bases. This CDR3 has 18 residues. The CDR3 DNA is TGTGCCAGCAGTGAGCCCGACCGGACTAGCGGTTTCACAGATACGCAGTATTTT. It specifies CASSEPDRTSGFTDTQYF.

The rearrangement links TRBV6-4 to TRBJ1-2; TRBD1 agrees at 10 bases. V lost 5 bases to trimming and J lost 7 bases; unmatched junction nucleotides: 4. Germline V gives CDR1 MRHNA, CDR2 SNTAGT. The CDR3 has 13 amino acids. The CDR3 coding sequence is TGTGCCAGCAGTCTGACAGGGGGCTCTGGCTACACCTTC. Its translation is CASSLTGGSGYTF.

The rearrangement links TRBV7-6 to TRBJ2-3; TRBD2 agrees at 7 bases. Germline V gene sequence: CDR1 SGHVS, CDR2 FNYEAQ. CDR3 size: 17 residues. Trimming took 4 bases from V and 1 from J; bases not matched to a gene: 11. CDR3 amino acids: CASSSSSGVSRTDTQYF. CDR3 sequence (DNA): TGTGCCAGCAGCTCCTCCAGCGGGGTTTCCCGCACAGATACGCAGTATTTT.

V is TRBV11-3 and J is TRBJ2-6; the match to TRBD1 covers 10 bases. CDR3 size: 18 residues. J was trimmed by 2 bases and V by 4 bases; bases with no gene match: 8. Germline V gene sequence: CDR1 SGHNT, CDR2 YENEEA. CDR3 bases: TGTGCCAGCAGCTCCGGCCGGGACAGGGGAACTGGGGCCAACGTCCTGACTTTC. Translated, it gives CASSSGRDRGTGANVLTF.

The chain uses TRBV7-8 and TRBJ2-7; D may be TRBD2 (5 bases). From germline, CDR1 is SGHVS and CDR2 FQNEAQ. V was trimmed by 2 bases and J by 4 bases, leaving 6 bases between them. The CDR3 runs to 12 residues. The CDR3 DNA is TGTGCCAGCAGCTTAAGAGGGTACGAGCAGTACTTC. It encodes CASSLRGYEQYF. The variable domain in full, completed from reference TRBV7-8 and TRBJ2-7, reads GAGVSQSPRYKVAKRGQDVALRCDPISGHVSLFWYQQALGQGPEFLTYFQNEAQLDKSGLPSDRFFAERPEGSVSTLKIQRTQQEDSAVYLCASSLRGYEQYFGPGTRLTVT.

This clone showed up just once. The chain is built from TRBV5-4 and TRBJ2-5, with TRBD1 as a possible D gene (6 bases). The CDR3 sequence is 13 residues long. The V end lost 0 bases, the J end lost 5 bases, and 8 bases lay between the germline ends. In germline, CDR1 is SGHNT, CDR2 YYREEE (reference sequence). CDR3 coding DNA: TGTGCCAGCAGCTTGGGACAGGATGAGACCCAGTACTTC. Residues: CASSLGQDETQYF.

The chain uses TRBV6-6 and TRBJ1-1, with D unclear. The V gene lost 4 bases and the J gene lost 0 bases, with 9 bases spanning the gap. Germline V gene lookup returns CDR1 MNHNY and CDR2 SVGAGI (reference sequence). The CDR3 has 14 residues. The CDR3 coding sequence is TGTGCCAGCAGTTTCTCGTATATGAACACTGAAGCTTTCTTT. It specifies CASSFSYMNTEAFF.

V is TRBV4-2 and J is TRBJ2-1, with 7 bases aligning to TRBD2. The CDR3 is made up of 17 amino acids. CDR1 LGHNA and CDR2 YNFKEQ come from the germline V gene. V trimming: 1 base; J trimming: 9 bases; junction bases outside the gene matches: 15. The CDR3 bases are TGTGCCAGCAGCCAAGGTCAGCGGGGCTTGATACAAAGTGAGCAGTTCTTC. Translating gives CASSQGQRGLIQSEQFF.